Included here is one TCR beta chain sequence, with context. This entry belongs to a study of control samples from healthy donors and cancer patients. Per the germline V gene, CDR1 is SGHAT and CDR2 is FQNNGV. CDR3 length equals 14 residues. With 3 bases clipped from V and 8 bases from J, the junction kept 8 bases outside the gene matches. Only in-frame clones appear in the TCRdb table, and some are missing; sequencing was by immunoSEQ multiplex PCR. The sample lists about 51,000 clones, more than 70% occurring once. The receptor comes from a man between 50 and 59 years old with head and neck cancer. Sequenced: PBMCs. The J gene is TRBJ1-1, the V gene TRBV11-2, with TRBD1 matching 8 bases. Here the CDR3 DNA reads TGTGCCAGCAGCTTGGGCAGGGGGCCGGTGGAAGCTTTCTTT. This translates into CASSLGRGPVEAFF.